This T cell receptor (beta chain) was recorded in a study of T cells in localized non-small cell lung cancer. Clones were read by immunoSEQ multiplex PCR, and TCRdb kept only the in-frame ones, dropping some. The sample records 25,000 to 30,000 clones, about nine tenths being singletons. Study-wide results and caveats: Adjacent lung held a median roughly 60 of the top 100 tumor clones. The study sequenced only one region of the tumor. As a result, intratumor heterogeneity could not be excluded and remains possible. Longer overall survival was associated with a higher density of T cells in the blood. Exceeding tumor, uninvolved adjacent lung had the highest T cell clonality.

On this clone itself: Its antigen is currently unknown.

The sequences come from peripheral blood mononuclear cells, collected before any cancer treatment. This sequence originates from a woman between 40 and 69 years old with stage III lung adenocarcinoma.

The CDR3, as DNA: TGTGCCTGGAGTCCGGGACAGGAACCCTACGAGCAGTACTTC. This codes for CAWSPGQEPYEQYF. V usage is TRBV30 and J usage is TRBJ2-7, with 8 bases that match TRBD1. Looked up from germline, CDR1 is GTSNPN and CDR2 is SVGIG (reference sequence). V trimming: 2 bases; J trimming: 2 bases; junction bases outside the gene matches: 5. This CDR3 has 14 amino acids.